The entry below gives a single T cell receptor (beta chain) sequence along with its context. This entry comes from a study of cytomegalovirus exposure and HLA in healthy donors. In the PCR, 60 Vbeta and 13 Jbeta primers were used. Sequencing was performed with immunoSEQ multiplex PCR; in TCRdb, only in-frame clones are kept and a portion is missing. Here the sample spans approximately 88,000 clones, approximately 80% being singletons. This clonotype was sampled from a man aged 25-45 years in good health and CMV-seropositive. The sequenced material came from PBMCs.

The CDR3 DNA reads TGTGCCACCAGGGACAGGGCCCACACTGAAGCTTTCTTT. This encodes CATRDRAHTEAFF. The chain employs TRBV19 and TRBJ1-1, with TRBD1 matching over 9 bases. CDR1 is LNHDA, CDR2 SQIVND, per germline (reference sequence). J was trimmed by 3 bases and V by 10 bases; bases with no gene match: 6. There are 13 residues in the CDR3.